A selection of T cell receptor beta chains follows, all from one sample in a study of radiation and T cells in renal cell carcinoma. Method: immunoSEQ multiplex PCR; TCRdb's copy keeps in-frame clones and lacks some. The top ten clones hold 7.3% of a sample with approximately 63,000 clones, approximately 84% of them seen once. Sequencing used blood, obtained from a patient whose treatment included radiotherapy and nephrectomy. The receptors stem from a man aged 60 to 75 with renal cell carcinoma. The CDR3 runs from the conserved cysteine through the conserved F or W. Fields, in order: V gene, D gene, J gene, clone size, CDR3 length, CDR3 protein, CDR3 DNA. The D gene is left open where the match is weak. Clone size is given for some rows only: seen once, a few or many times, or a class if the clone is expanded.

TRBV7-9,-,TRBJ1-3,-,15,CASSSDSFSGNTIYF,TGTGCCAGCAGCTCTGACAGCTTCTCTGGAAACACCATATATTTT
TRBV5-1,-,TRBJ2-1,-,13,CASSLNGEGEQFF,TGCGCCAGCAGCTTGAACGGAGAGGGTGAGCAGTTCTTC
TRBV7-6,-,TRBJ2-1,-,13,CASRGIGLREQFF,TGTGCCAGCAGGGGTATAGGTTTGCGTGAGCAGTTCTTC
TRBV19,-,TRBJ2-1,once,16,CASSMGLGGPYNEQFF,TGTGCCAGTAGTATGGGGTTGGGAGGCCCCTACAATGAGCAGTTCTTC
TRBV9,-,TRBJ2-1,-,13,CASSAAPRGEQFF,TGTGCCAGCAGCGCGGCCCCCCGGGGTGAGCAGTTCTTC
TRBV2,TRBD1,TRBJ1-5,-,13,CASSGQGNQPQHF,TGTGCCAGCAGTGGACAGGGGAATCAGCCCCAGCATTTT
TRBV7-3,TRBD2,TRBJ2-1,-,16,CASSSGGSGNYNEQFF,TGTGCCAGCAGCTCTGGGGGTAGCGGGAACTACAATGAGCAGTTCTTC
TRBV6-1,-,TRBJ2-5,-,14,CASSNGLRMETQYF,TGTGCCAGCAGTAACGGTCTCAGGATGGAGACCCAGTACTTC
TRBV5-6,TRBD1,TRBJ2-2,once,16,CASSKPGQVNTGELFF,TGTGCCAGCAGTAAACCGGGACAGGTGAACACCGGGGAGCTGTTTTTT
TRBV6-4,TRBD1,TRBJ1-2,once,17,CASSDSMKLEGAYGYTF,TGTGCCAGCAGTGACTCGATGAAGTTGGAGGGGGCCTATGGCTACACCTTC
TRBV5-1,-,TRBJ1-1,-,13,CASSVDGATEAFF,TGCGCCAGCAGCGTTGACGGCGCTACTGAAGCTTTCTTT
TRBV19,TRBD1,TRBJ2-2,-,16,CASSDPGQGNTGELFF,TGTGCCAGTTCTGACCCGGGACAGGGGAACACCGGGGAGCTGTTTTTT
TRBV5-6,-,TRBJ2-1,-,15,CAGMTGLGQNNEQFF,TGTGCCGGAATGACCGGACTGGGGCAAAACAATGAGCAGTTCTTC
TRBV7-8,-,TRBJ1-1,-,16,CASSSERPLADTEAFF,TGTGCCAGCAGCTCCGAGCGACCATTAGCAGACACTGAAGCTTTCTTT
TRBV30,TRBD2,TRBJ2-1,once,14,CAWTSGRAVDEQFF,TGTGCCTGGACTAGCGGGAGGGCCGTCGATGAGCAGTTCTTC
TRBV10-3,-,TRBJ2-7,-,15,CAITPDREGGYEQYF,TGTGCCATCACCCCCGACCGGGAAGGGGGATACGAGCAGTACTTC
TRBV6-1,-,TRBJ2-5,few,13,CASSDGQSVLLYF,TGTGCCAGCAGTGACGGACAGAGCGTGTTGCTGTACTTC
TRBV19,TRBD1,TRBJ1-1,-,15,CASSIDRGTNTEAFF,TGTGCCAGTAGTATAGACAGGGGGACGAACACTGAAGCTTTCTTT
TRBV2,-,TRBJ1-2,-,15,CASSEGNRMNYGYTF,TGTGCCAGCAGCGAGGGGAACAGAATGAACTATGGCTACACCTTC
TRBV5-1,TRBD1,TRBJ2-2,-,15,CATQTYGQGTGELFF,TGCGCCACCCAGACCTATGGACAGGGCACCGGGGAGCTGTTTTTT
TRBV10-2,TRBD2,TRBJ2-1,-,12,CASSERRELPFF,TGCGCCAGCAGTGAGAGGCGGGAGTTGCCGTTCTTC
TRBV6-5,TRBD1,TRBJ2-1,few,15,CASSYSGQARNEQFF,TGTGCCAGCAGTTACTCCGGACAGGCGAGGAATGAGCAGTTCTTC
TRBV4-3,-,TRBJ1-1,-,14,CASSHSPMNTEAFF,TGCGCCAGCAGCCACTCCCCAATGAACACTGAAGCTTTCTTT
TRBV27,-,TRBJ1-1,once,12,CASPGGETEAFF,TGTGCCAGTCCCGGGGGGGAAACTGAAGCTTTCTTT
TRBV6-6,-,TRBJ2-7,once,12,CASSPMGYEQYF,TGTGCCAGCAGTCCCATGGGATACGAGCAGTACTTC
TRBV30,TRBD1,TRBJ1-2,-,14,CAWSADRASYGYTF,TGTGCCTGGAGTGCGGACAGGGCGTCGTATGGCTACACCTTC
TRBV9,-,TRBJ1-1,-,17,CASRNSDRGRANTEAFF,TGTGCCAGCAGGAATTCGGACCGGGGCAGGGCGAACACTGAAGCTTTCTTT
TRBV7-3,-,TRBJ2-5,once,14,CASSLSGGQGTQYF,TGTGCCAGCAGCTTAAGTGGGGGCCAAGGGACCCAGTACTTC
TRBV6-5,-,TRBJ1-1,once,14,CASSYVAGNTEAFF,TGTGCCAGCAGTTACGTCGCGGGGAACACTGAAGCTTTCTTT
TRBV10-3,TRBD2,TRBJ2-5,-,14,CAISEFSGSETQYF,TGTGCCATCAGTGAGTTTAGCGGGAGTGAGACCCAGTACTTC
TRBV19,-,TRBJ1-1,-,14,CASSIMVANTEAFF,TGTGCCAGTAGTATAATGGTAGCGAACACTGAAGCTTTCTTT
TRBV9,TRBD2,TRBJ2-1,-,15,CASSGGLAEHNEQFF,TGTGCCAGCAGCGGGGGACTAGCGGAGCACAATGAGCAGTTCTTC
TRBV15,-,TRBJ1-2,few,15,CATSRSRRDNYGYTF,TGTGCCACCAGCAGATCGCGGAGGGATAACTATGGCTACACCTTC
TRBV29-1,-,TRBJ2-2,-,15,CSVHSWPTNTGELFF,TGCAGCGTCCACAGTTGGCCAACCAACACCGGGGAGCTGTTTTTT
TRBV6-1,TRBD1,TRBJ1-5,-,11,CASSHRDSQHF,TGTGCCAGCAGTCACCGGGACAGCCAGCATTTT
TRBV20-1,-,TRBJ1-1,-,11,CSAPGVTEAFF,TGCAGTGCTCCAGGGGTTACTGAAGCTTTCTTT
TRBV19,-,TRBJ1-1,-,13,CASSEVMNTEAFF,TGTGCCAGTAGCGAGGTCATGAACACTGAAGCTTTCTTT
TRBV29-1,-,TRBJ1-5,-,12,CSVMNSNQPQHF,TGCAGCGTGATGAATAGCAATCAGCCCCAGCATTTT
TRBV19,-,TRBJ1-2,few,13,CASGQSGLYGYTF,TGTGCCAGTGGCCAGTCGGGGCTCTATGGCTACACCTTC
TRBV25-1,TRBD1,TRBJ1-2,once,13,CASRDRANYGYTF,TGTGCCAGCAGGGACAGGGCTAACTATGGCTACACCTTC
TRBV6-5,-,TRBJ1-1,few,11,CASTIGTEAFF,TGTGCCAGCACCATTGGCACTGAAGCTTTCTTT
TRBV18,-,TRBJ2-3,-,14,CASSPPVQFHTQYF,TGTGCCAGCTCACCACCGGTGCAGTTCCATACGCAGTATTTT
TRBV29-1,-,TRBJ1-3,few,13,CSVQDSSGNTIYF,TGCAGCGTACAGGACAGCTCTGGAAACACCATATATTTT
TRBV7-2,TRBD1,TRBJ1-2,-,13,CASSRQGVGGYTF,TGTGCCAGCAGCCGACAGGGCGTCGGTGGCTACACCTTC
TRBV14,-,TRBJ2-7,few,16,CASSQDFLSATYEQYF,TGTGCCAGCAGCCAAGATTTCCTTTCAGCGACCTACGAGCAGTACTTC
TRBV19,-,TRBJ2-5,-,10,CASGKETQYF,TGTGCCAGTGGAAAAGAGACCCAGTACTTC
TRBV9,TRBD2,TRBJ2-3,-,17,CASSVRGAGVSTDTQYF,TGTGCCAGCAGCGTTCGTGGAGCGGGGGTTAGCACAGATACGCAGTATTTT
TRBV7-8,-,TRBJ1-4,-,14,CASSPHSGNEKLFF,TGTGCCAGCAGCCCCCATTCAGGGAATGAAAAACTGTTTTTT
TRBV20-1,-,TRBJ2-1,-,11,CSAAGPGEQFF,TGCAGTGCGGCAGGGCCGGGTGAGCAGTTCTTC
TRBV5-1,-,TRBJ2-1,once,14,CASSLDGLANEQFF,TGCGCCAGCAGCTTGGACGGTCTAGCGAATGAGCAGTTCTTC
TRBV10-3,-,TRBJ2-1,-,15,CAISDWAGEYNEQFF,TGTGCCATCAGTGACTGGGCAGGCGAGTACAATGAGCAGTTCTTC
TRBV27,-,TRBJ1-1,few,15,CASSISWTADTEAFF,TGTGCCAGCAGTATCTCCTGGACAGCGGACACTGAAGCTTTCTTT
TRBV6-5,-,TRBJ1-1,few,12,CASSSRYTEAFF,TGTGCCAGCAGTTCAAGGTACACTGAAGCTTTCTTT
TRBV30,TRBD1,TRBJ1-3,-,14,CAWSGTGSGNTIYF,TGTGCCTGGAGTGGGACAGGGTCTGGAAACACCATATATTTT
TRBV4-3,-,TRBJ1-4,-,15,CASSQVGGAGEKLFF,TGCGCCAGCAGCCAAGTGGGTGGAGCTGGTGAAAAACTGTTTTTT
TRBV11-3,-,TRBJ1-1,-,13,CASSLESGLEAFF,TGTGCCAGCAGCTTAGAGAGCGGGCTTGAAGCTTTCTTT
TRBV5-8,-,TRBJ1-1,-,13,CASSLERNTEAFF,TGTGCCAGCAGCTTGGAGAGGAACACTGAAGCTTTCTTT
TRBV14,-,TRBJ1-2,-,15,CASSQDSRGTKGYTF,TGTGCCAGCAGCCAAGATTCAAGGGGGACCAAGGGCTACACCTTC
TRBV5-1,TRBD1,TRBJ1-1,-,15,CASSSRDRGITEAFF,TGCGCCAGCAGCTCGCGGGACAGGGGAATCACTGAAGCTTTCTTT
TRBV7-8,TRBD2,TRBJ2-7,-,15,CASSLGAGSSYEQYF,TGTGCCAGCAGCTTAGGAGCGGGGTCCTCCTACGAGCAGTACTTC